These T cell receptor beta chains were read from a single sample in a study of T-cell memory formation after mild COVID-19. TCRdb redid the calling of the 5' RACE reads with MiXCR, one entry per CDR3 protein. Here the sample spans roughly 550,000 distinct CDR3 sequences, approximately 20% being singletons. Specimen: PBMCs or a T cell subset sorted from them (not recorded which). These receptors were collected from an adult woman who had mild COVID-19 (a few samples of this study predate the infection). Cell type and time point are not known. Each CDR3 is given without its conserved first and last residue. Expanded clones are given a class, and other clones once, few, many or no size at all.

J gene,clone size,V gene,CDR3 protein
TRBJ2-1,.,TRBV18,ASSSSGTRPTPYNEQF
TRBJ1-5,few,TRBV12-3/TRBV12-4,ASRETFGTGGNQPQH
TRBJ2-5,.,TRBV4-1,ASSREATGGYETQY
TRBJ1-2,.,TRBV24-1,ATSDPTWNYGYT
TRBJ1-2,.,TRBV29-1,SVDGGSHYGYT
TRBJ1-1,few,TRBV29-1,SALVGDAF
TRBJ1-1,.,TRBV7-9,ASSLYREGEAF
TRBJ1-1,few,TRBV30,AWSNAAGTPNTEAF
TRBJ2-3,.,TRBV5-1,ASSLVAGKDTQY
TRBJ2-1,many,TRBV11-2,ASSRLKLAGVPAPSEQF